Shown below are 15 T cell receptor beta chains from a single sample sequenced in a study of T cell repertoires in cytomegalovirus infection. Using its own MiXCR run on the reads, TCRdb lists one record per CDR3 protein. The sample carries around 280,000 distinct CDR3 sequences, roughly an eighth recorded once. The sample was PBMCs. All receptors derive from a human donor in good health (CMV status not recorded). Some clones in this sample may be carry-over from other donors' samples.

The chain has TRBV20-1 and TRBJ1-1, with TRBD1 identical over 8 bases. The length of the CDR3 is 13 residues. CDR1 and CDR2 (germline): DFQATT, SNEGSKA (reference sequence). J was trimmed by 6 bases and V by 1 base; bases with no gene match: 4. For the CDR3, the DNA is TGCAGTGCTAGAGTGAACAGGGGGTCTGAAGCTTTCTTT. Protein: CSARVNRGSEAFF.

This clonotype was seen once. The V and J genes are TRBV20-1 and TRBJ1-2; TRBD1 matches at 7 bases. Germline CDR1 DFQATT, CDR2 SNEGSKA (reference sequence). V was clipped by 1 base and J by 8 bases; unmatched bases: 13. CDR3 length: 15 amino acids. The CDR3 DNA sequence: TGCAGTGCTAGAGCCTCCGGGACAGTGGGGGGAGGCTACACCTTC. Translation: CSARASGTVGGGYTF.

The rearrangement joins TRBV10-3 to TRBJ2-2, with TRBD2 matching 10 bases. V trimming: 2 bases; J trimming: 4 bases; junction bases outside the gene matches: 10. The CDR3 totals 18 residues. Per the germline V gene, CDR1 is ENHRY and CDR2 is SYGVKD. The CDR3 sequence is CAISELVAGGRVTGELFF. CDR3 nucleotide sequence: TGTGCCATCAGTGAGCTGGTAGCGGGAGGACGCGTCACCGGGGAGCTGTTTTTT.

V is TRBV20-1 and J is TRBJ2-1; D is ambiguous. Per the germline V gene, CDR1 is DFQATT and CDR2 is SNEGSKA (reference sequence). V lost 0 bases, J lost 0 bases, and 9 bases lay in between. The CDR3 is 15 residues long. CDR3 DNA: TGCAGTGCTAGAGATCCCCGTAGCTCCTACAATGAGCAGTTCTTC. As protein: CSARDPRSSYNEQFF.

This clonotype has a handful of counts. This chain connects TRBV4-1 to TRBJ2-7, with a possible D match to TRBD2 (5 bases). The CDR3 runs to 16 residues. The V end was cut by 1 base, the J end by 6 bases, with 19 bases between. CDR1 is MGHRA, CDR2 YSYEKL, per germline. This CDR3 is CASSQGSERKVSEQYF. The CDR3 coding sequence is TGCGCCAGCAGCCAAGGTTCGGAGCGGAAGGTTAGCGAGCAGTACTTC.

At least ten counts were recorded for this clonotype. The gene calls are TRBV29-1 and TRBJ1-1; weak D call: TRBD1 (6 bases). CDR1 and CDR2 (germline): SQVTM, ANQGSEA. Trimming took 3 bases from V and 4 from J, leaving 9 bases between them. The CDR3 is 12 residues long. CDR3: CSVDRGRTEAFF. The CDR3 DNA reads as TGCAGCGTTGATCGGGGGCGCACTGAAGCTTTCTTT. The full variable domain, its missing parts supplied by reference TRBV29-1 and TRBJ1-1, is SAVISQKPSRDICQRGTSLTIQCQVDSQVTMMFWYRQQPGQSLTLIATANQGSEATYESGFVIDKFPISRPNLTFSTLTVSNMSPEDSSIYLCSVDRGRTEAFFGQGTRLTVV.

The gene calls are TRBV6-5 and TRBJ1-2; 8 bases align to TRBD1. V dropped 2 bases and J dropped 6; count of bases not matched to a gene: 8. The CDR3 sequence is 15 residues long. Germline loops: CDR1 MNHEY, CDR2 SVGAGI. This chain's CDR3 is CASSYVDRGGDGYTF. CDR3 bases: TGTGCCAGCAGTTACGTCGACAGGGGAGGCGATGGCTACACCTTC.

This clonotype was seen at least ten times. The chain couples TRBV4-1 to TRBJ2-1; D unclear. CDR1 is MGHRA, CDR2 YSYEKL, per germline. Trimming removed 0 bases at V and 6 bases at J, with 18 bases between. This CDR3 spans 17 amino acids. CDR3 protein: CASSQDVLLVGPNEQFF. In DNA, the CDR3 is TGCGCCAGCAGCCAAGATGTGCTTCTAGTAGGGCCCAATGAGCAGTTCTTC.

The rearrangement links TRBV27 to TRBJ2-7; D not certain. V gave up 3 bases and J gave up 4 bases, with 10 bases separating them. The CDR3 sequence is 13 residues long. Germline CDR1 is MNHEY and CDR2 is SMNVEV (reference sequence). The CDR3 region is CASSFVGRYEQYF. In DNA, the CDR3 is TGTGCCAGCAGTTTTGTCGGCCGATACGAGCAGTACTTC.

The rearrangement joins TRBV10-1 to TRBJ2-3; D uncertain. Looked up from germline, CDR1 is WNHNN and CDR2 is SYGVQD (reference sequence). CDR3 length: 14 residues. Trimming left V 3 bases short and J 7 bases short, with 14 bases between. DNA for the CDR3: TGCGCCAGCAGTGACCCCCCAAACCGACATACGCAGTATTTT. As protein: CASSDPPNRHTQYF.

This clonotype was seen a handful of times. The CDR3 DNA is TGCAGTGCTAGAGATCCCGGAAGGGGCGGCCAGCCCCAGCATTTT. It codes for CSARDPGRGGQPQHF. The chain combines TRBV20-1 with TRBJ1-5, with D tentatively TRBD1 (5 bases). This CDR3 region has 15 residues. The V and J ends lost 0 bases and 7 bases respectively, with 16 bases between them. In germline, CDR1 is DFQATT, CDR2 SNEGSKA (reference sequence).

The chain recombines TRBV28 with TRBJ2-2, with 7 bases lining up with TRBD1. Germline V gene sequence: CDR1 MDHEN, CDR2 SYDVKM. The CDR3 spans 15 residues. With 5 bases clipped from V and 7 bases from J, the junction kept 10 bases outside the gene matches. The CDR3: CASSPSRQGLGELFF. In nucleotides, the CDR3 is TGTGCCAGCAGTCCCAGTCGACAGGGCCTCGGGGAGCTGTTTTTT.

This clonotype was recorded at least ten times. The chain couples TRBV12-3 or TRBV12-4 to TRBJ1-5, with TRBD1 matching over 9 bases. The CDR3 loop spans 13 amino acids. After removal of 4 bases from V and 7 bases from J, the junction contained 2 bases not matched to a gene. The CDR3 loop is CASSWTGVQPQHF. CDR3 nucleotide sequence: TGTGCCAGCAGTTGGACAGGGGTCCAGCCCCAGCATTTT.

This clonotype appeared many times. The J gene is TRBJ1-2, the V gene TRBV19; the match to TRBD1 covers 7 bases. The CDR3 covers 14 residues. Germline V lookup: CDR1 LNHDA, CDR2 SQIVND (reference sequence). J lost 7 bases, V lost 8 bases, and 13 bases had no gene match. The CDR3 region is CASSPDPQGGGYTF. Here the CDR3 DNA reads TGTGCCAGTTCACCGGACCCCCAGGGGGGTGGCTACACCTTC.

This clonotype came up a few times. The chain has TRBV6-4 and TRBJ2-7, with D possibly TRBD2 on 5 matching bases. This CDR3 is 15 amino acids long. Germline loops: CDR1 MRHNA, CDR2 SNTAGT. Trimming took off 6 bases at V and 0 bases at J, with 15 bases between the two ends. CDR3 DNA: TGTGCCAGCAGCGGTAGCGAGTACGGCTCCTACGAGCAGTACTTC. It translates to CASSGSEYGSYEQYF.